This T cell receptor beta chain was observed in a study of T-cell memory formation after mild COVID-19. Across the study: The study found TCR clusters largely donor specific.

TCRdb re-analysed the 5' RACE reads in MiXCR, keeping a single row per CDR3 protein. The profile shows around 340,000 distinct CDR3 sequences, approximately 14% of them singletons. The V gene end was trimmed by 5 bases and the J gene end by 7 bases; junction bases not matched to a gene: 13. The CDR3 has 16 amino acids. Germline V CDR1 and CDR2: SGHTA, FQGNSA. This clonotype was seen only a few times. The target antigen is unknown. Broader study findings: Mainly CM and EM harbored the contracting CD4+ clones; mainly EMRA harbored the CD8+ ones. Day 15 to 85 contracting clones showed balanced CD4/CD8; day 15 to 37 expanders favored CD4+. Confirmation of SARS-CoV-2 specificity was lacking for second-wave clones peaking day 37.

The TCR sequence derives from a man younger than 35 who had mild COVID-19 (a few samples of this study predate the infection). Cell type and time point are not known. This chain connects TRBV7-2 to TRBJ2-5, with 10 bases matching TRBD2. Sequenced: PBMCs or a T cell subset sorted from them (not recorded which). The CDR3 reads CASSLLSGGPGGTQYF. The CDR3 DNA follows: TGTGCCAGCAGCCTCCTTAGCGGGGGGCCAGGAGGGACCCAGTACTTC. The variable domain in full, with the rest retrieved from reference TRBV7-2 and TRBJ2-5, is GAGVSQSPSNKVTEKGKDVELRCDPISGHTALYWYRQSLGQGLEFLIYFQGNSAPDKSGLPSDRFSAERTGGSVSTLTIQRTQQEDSAVYLCASSLLSGGPGGTQYFGPGTRLLVL.